Listed here are 30 T cell receptor beta chains from one sample, sequenced in a study of T cells after yellow fever vaccination. Each CDR3 protein is one row after TCRdb ran MiXCR on the 5' RACE reads. This sample yields about 400,000 distinct CDR3 sequences, of which about 9.9% are seen a single time; roughly 18% belongs to the top ten. The input for sequencing was PBMCs, taken on the day of the first yellow fever vaccination. Source of these receptors: a young man who received the YFV17D yellow fever vaccine.

This clonotype has a handful of counts. The CDR3 sequence: CASSLPGLARDTQYF. The DNA for the CDR3 is TGTGCCAGCAGCTTGCCCGGATTAGCCCGGGATACGCAGTATTTT. V usage is TRBV11-2 and J usage is TRBJ2-3; D is undetermined. This CDR3 is 15 amino acids long. V lost 3 bases to trimming and J lost 6 bases, with 16 bases between them. CDR1 and CDR2 from the germline V gene are SGHAT and FQNNGV.

This rearrangement joins TRBV6-2 or TRBV6-3 to TRBJ2-1; 10 positions agree with TRBD2. V was pared by 2 bases and J by 6 bases, with 7 bases of the junction left unmatched. CDR1 and CDR2 from the germline V gene are MNHEY and SVGEGT. The CDR3 is 16 amino acids. CDR3: CASSYAGLAVFNEQFF. The CDR3, as DNA: TGTGCCAGCAGTTACGCTGGACTAGCGGTCTTCAATGAGCAGTTCTTC.

The chain has TRBV6-1 and TRBJ2-6; D possibly corresponds to TRBD2 (7 bases). The ends were cut back, 6 bases at V and 0 bases at J, with 18 bases in the middle. This CDR3 has 18 residues. Germline V CDR1 and CDR2: MNHNS, SASEGT. CDR3 protein: CASSPERGGYSGANVLTF. CDR3 sequence (DNA): TGTGCCAGCAGCCCCGAGAGGGGGGGATACTCTGGGGCCAACGTCCTGACTTTC.

In this sample, this clonotype turned up many times. The CDR3 DNA reads TGCAGCCTTAGGGGGGTGAGGGATACGCAGTATTTT. Its translation: CSLRGVRDTQYF. The chain joins TRBV29-1 to TRBJ2-3; D possibly uses TRBD1 or TRBD2 (6 bases each). The V gene's germline CDR1 is SQVTM and CDR2 ANQGSEA. This CDR3 has 12 residues. With 8 bases removed from V and 6 bases from J, the gap between germline ends came to 15 bases.

The rearrangement links TRBV6-1 to TRBJ1-5; TRBD1 matches at 8 bases. Trimming removed 7 bases from V and 1 base from J; junction bases left unmatched: 6. The CDR3 sequence is 15 residues long. Germline CDR1 and CDR2: MNHNS and SASEGT. The DNA of the CDR3 is TGTGCCAGCATTCGACAGGGGACGAGCAATCAGCCCCAGCATTTT. Protein sequence: CASIRQGTSNQPQHF.

This clonotype was observed a few times. The rearrangement links TRBV7-2 to TRBJ2-7, with a possible D match to TRBD1 (5 bases). The germline V gene has CDR1 SGHTA and CDR2 FQGNSA. V lost 5 bases and J lost 12, with 20 bases in between. This CDR3 comprises 13 residues. DNA for the CDR3: TGTGCCAGCAGCCCACAGGCTTGGCAGGGCGCGTACTTC. Translating gives CASSPQAWQGAYF. The full variable domain, its missing parts supplied by reference TRBV7-2 and TRBJ2-7, is GAGVSQSPSNKVTEKGKDVELRCDPISGHTALYWYRQSLGQGLEFLIYFQGNSAPDKSGLPSDRFSAERTGGSVSTLTIQRTQQEDSAVYLCASSPQAWQGAYFGPGTRLTVT.

The V gene is TRBV6-5, the J gene TRBJ1-3; TRBD1 matches 9 bases. Per the germline V gene, CDR1 is MNHEY and CDR2 is SVGAGI. The J segment lost 10 bases and the V segment lost 2 bases, leaving 9 bases of the junction unmatched. CDR3 size: 15 residues. CDR3 protein: CASSYAGQGLMTIYF. The CDR3 region has the DNA TGTGCCAGCAGTTACGCGGGACAGGGACTTATGACCATATATTTT.

The chain is built from TRBV29-1 and TRBJ1-6; 10 positions match TRBD1. The germline gives CDR1 SQVTM, CDR2 ANQGSEA. CDR3 length: 13 residues. Losses at the gene ends were 7 bases for V and 9 bases for J; bases not matched to a gene: 6. Here the CDR3 reads CSAKTGGASPLHF. The DNA of the CDR3 is TGCAGCGCCAAGACAGGGGGCGCTTCACCCCTCCACTTT.

This chain uses TRBV4-1 with TRBJ2-3, with D possibly being TRBD2 (5 bases). This CDR3 is 16 amino acids long. In germline, CDR1 is MGHRA, CDR2 YSYEKL. V shed 0 bases and J shed 1 base, with 11 bases lying between them. CDR3 in amino acids: CASSQDGKAGTDTQYF. Written as DNA, the CDR3 is TGCGCCAGCAGCCAAGATGGGAAAGCGGGCACAGATACGCAGTATTTT.

This clonotype was observed many times. This chain uses TRBV7-9 with TRBJ2-1; TRBD2 might be the D (6 bases). This CDR3 spans 13 amino acids. The germline gives CDR1 SEHNR, CDR2 FQNEAQ (reference sequence). Trimming stripped 7 bases from V and 6 bases from J, with 13 bases between. CDR3: CASMEGGFNEQFF. The DNA of the CDR3 is TGTGCCAGCATGGAGGGTGGGTTCAATGAGCAGTTCTTC.

This clonotype came up many times. The J gene is TRBJ2-7, the V gene TRBV6-5; D tentatively reads TRBD1 or TRBD2 (7 bases each). This CDR3 contains 15 residues. Deletions cut 4 bases from V and 5 bases from J, with 18 bases between. The germline V gene encodes CDR1 MNHEY and CDR2 SVGAGI. CDR3 DNA sequence: TGTGCCAGCAGTTCCGCAGGGGGGGGCCGGAACGAGCAGTACTTC. This translates into CASSSAGGGRNEQYF.

The chain carries TRBV6-2 or TRBV6-3 and TRBJ2-3; D gene uncertain. CDR3 length equals 14 residues. Germline lookup yields CDR1 MNHEY and CDR2 SVGEGT. V was pared by 2 bases and J by 2 bases, with 8 bases between. CDR3 DNA: TGTGCCAGCAGTTACAGATGGGACACAGATACGCAGTATTTT. Its protein product is CASSYRWDTDTQYF.

The chain recombines TRBV4-2 with TRBJ2-1; the D is unclear. Per the germline V gene, CDR1 is LGHNA and CDR2 is YNFKEQ. V was trimmed by 1 base and J by 3 bases, leaving 13 bases between them. This CDR3 comprises 16 residues. CDR3 DNA: TGTGCCAGCAGCCAAGGTGGCGGCGGTTACTACAATGAGCAGTTCTTC. Translated, it gives CASSQGGGGYYNEQFF.

The chain links TRBV19 to TRBJ1-5, with D tentatively TRBD1 (6 bases). V was pared by 7 bases and J by 2 bases, with 15 bases between. The V gene's germline CDR1 is LNHDA and CDR2 SQIVND (reference sequence). The CDR3 is made up of 15 amino acids. CDR3 nucleotide sequence: TGTGCCAGTAAATCCAGGGGACCTGGCAATCAGCCCCAGCATTTT. Translating it yields CASKSRGPGNQPQHF.

The V and J genes are TRBV7-8 and TRBJ2-5; D is possibly TRBD2 (6 bases). There are 14 residues in the CDR3. Germline V gene lookup returns CDR1 SGHVS and CDR2 FQNEAQ. Trimming shortened V by 5 bases and J by 3 bases, and 13 bases separated the two germline ends. The CDR3 nucleotides are TGTGCCAGCAGCACCCCGGGACTTAAAGAGACCCAGTACTTC. Amino acid sequence: CASSTPGLKETQYF. The whole variable domain, remainder taken from reference TRBV7-8 and TRBJ2-5, is GAGVSQSPRYKVAKRGQDVALRCDPISGHVSLFWYQQALGQGPEFLTYFQNEAQLDKSGLPSDRFFAERPEGSVSTLKIQRTQQEDSAVYLCASSTPGLKETQYFGPGTRLLVL.

This clonotype has more than one count but fewer than ten. The chain has TRBV7-6 and TRBJ2-2, with a possible D match to TRBD2 (6 bases). Trimming pared 5 bases from V and 2 bases from J, leaving 15 bases between. Germline CDR1 SGHVS, CDR2 FNYEAQ. CDR3 size: 16 residues. CDR3 nucleotide sequence: TGTGCCAGCAGCGCACGGGACTTAGGAAACACCGGGGAGCTGTTTTTT. Its translation is CASSARDLGNTGELFF.

V and J are TRBV6-5 and TRBJ1-2; TRBD1 agrees at 12 bases. The CDR3 is made up of 14 amino acids. V lost 4 bases to trimming and J lost 9 bases; unmatched junction nucleotides: 6. The germline V gene has CDR1 MNHEY and CDR2 SVGAGI. The CDR3 region is CASSSGTGGDRYTF. In nucleotides, the CDR3 is TGTGCCAGCAGTTCCGGGACAGGGGGCGATCGCTACACCTTC.

This clonotype was counted between two and nine times. This sequence joins TRBV12-3 or TRBV12-4 and TRBJ1-6; no reliable D call. This CDR3 has 13 amino acids. V was trimmed by 10 bases and J by 6 bases, leaving 13 bases between them. CDR3 DNA: TGTGCCACCTCAGAGGGTATTAATTCACCCCTCCACTTT. This gives the protein CATSEGINSPLHF.

This chain links TRBV19 with TRBJ2-5, with 9 bases aligning to TRBD1. CDR1 is LNHDA and CDR2 is SQIVND in the germline V gene (reference sequence). The CDR3 extends over 13 amino acids. With V trimmed by 5 bases and J by 5 bases, 3 bases remained unmatched. CDR3 residues: CASSFGQGETQYF. Here the CDR3 DNA reads TGTGCCAGTAGTTTCGGACAGGGGGAGACCCAGTACTTC.

This clonotype was counted once. In DNA form, the CDR3 reads TGTGCCAGCAGTATTCAGGGCCTACCTTCTGGGGCCAACGTCCTGACTTTC. It encodes CASSIQGLPSGANVLTF. The V gene is TRBV6-1, the J gene TRBJ2-6; possibly TRBD1 for D (5 bases). Trimming cost V 5 bases and J 1 base, with 15 bases left between them. Germline-derived CDR1 and CDR2 are MNHNS and SASEGT. This CDR3 comprises 17 residues.

V is TRBV20-1 and J is TRBJ1-6; D may be TRBD1 (5 bases). V shed 6 bases and J shed 3 bases, with 15 bases lying between them. In germline, CDR1 is DFQATT, CDR2 SNEGSKA (reference sequence). The CDR3 contains 15 residues. Here the CDR3 DNA reads TGCAGTGCCGGGAAGGGGCATCTCTATAATTCACCCCTCCACTTT. Its translation is CSAGKGHLYNSPLHF.

Ten or more counts support this clonotype. The V and J genes are TRBV5-1 and TRBJ1-1; 7 bases are a match to TRBD1. V lost 6 bases to trimming and J lost 7 bases; unmatched junction nucleotides: 9. The CDR3 length is 13 residues. Germline loops: CDR1 SGHRS, CDR2 YFSETQ. CDR3 in amino acids: CASIDEGAVEAFF. CDR3 DNA: TGCGCCAGCATAGATGAGGGGGCGGTTGAAGCTTTCTTT.

This clonotype came up a few times. The chain joins TRBV4-3 to TRBJ2-2, with 7 bases matching TRBD1. Germline CDR1 is LGHNA and CDR2 is YSLEER. V lost 5 bases to trimming and J lost 4 bases; unmatched junction nucleotides: 7. There are 15 residues in the CDR3. CDR3 sequence reads: CASSYRQGSTGELFF. Written as DNA, the CDR3 is TGCGCCAGCAGCTATCGACAGGGAAGCACCGGGGAGCTGTTTTTT.

The chain joins TRBV5-6 to TRBJ1-1; unclear D gene. This CDR3 has 13 residues. Per the germline V gene, CDR1 is SGHDT and CDR2 is YYEEEE. Trimming left V 1 base short and J 2 bases short, with 6 bases between. The CDR3 region has the DNA TGTGCCAGCAGCTTGTACCGAAACACTGAAGCTTTCTTT. This encodes CASSLYRNTEAFF.

This chain uses TRBV5-1 with TRBJ2-5; D unclear. The CDR3 has 15 residues. V was trimmed by 0 bases and J by 5 bases, leaving 14 bases between them. The germline V gene encodes CDR1 SGHRS and CDR2 YFSETQ. The CDR3 protein is CASSLVEEGRETQYF. CDR3 DNA sequence: TGCGCCAGCAGCTTGGTCGAAGAAGGACGGGAGACCCAGTACTTC.

Only a few counts were recorded for this clonotype. This sequence joins TRBV4-3 and TRBJ1-2, with 7 bases matching TRBD1. J lost 4 bases, V lost 3 bases, and 8 bases had no gene match. The CDR3 loop spans 15 amino acids. Germline V gene data show CDR1 as LGHNA and CDR2 as YSLEER. The CDR3 is CASSQGTEGSYGYTF. CDR3 in DNA: TGCGCCAGCAGCCAGGGGACAGAAGGCAGCTATGGCTACACCTTC.

This clonotype was seen many times. The genes are TRBV11-2 and TRBJ1-1; the D is unclear. The length of the CDR3 is 13 residues. Trimming took 2 bases from V and 3 from J, leaving 7 bases between them. Germline CDR1 and CDR2: SGHAT and FQNNGV. CDR3 DNA sequence: TGTGCCAGCAGCTTATACCAGGACACTGAAGCTTTCTTT. This encodes CASSLYQDTEAFF.

V and J are TRBV10-3 and TRBJ2-2; 9 bases are shared with TRBD1. J lost 5 bases, V lost 4 bases, and 5 bases had no gene match. Germline lookup yields CDR1 ENHRY and CDR2 SYGVKD. The CDR3 covers 15 residues. As DNA, the CDR3 is TGTGCCATCAGTGGAGGGACAGGGTTAACCGGGGAGCTGTTTTTT. Protein product: CAISGGTGLTGELFF.

This rearrangement joins TRBV5-1 to TRBJ1-1, with a possible D match to TRBD1 (5 bases). There are 13 residues in the CDR3. In germline, CDR1 is SGHRS, CDR2 YFSETQ. The V and J ends lost 5 bases and 4 bases respectively, with 12 bases between them. DNA of the CDR3: TGCGCCAGCAGGGCAGGGACTAGCACTGAAGCTTTCTTT. It codes for CASRAGTSTEAFF.

CDR3 sequence (DNA): TGTGCCAGCAGCTTAGGTTTCGGGGGGGCAGATACGCAGTATTTT. The encoded protein is CASSLGFGGADTQYF. The genes are TRBV7-2 and TRBJ2-3; 8 bases are shared with TRBD2. CDR3 length equals 15 residues. CDR1 is SGHTA, CDR2 FQGNSA, per germline. V shed 1 base and J 4 bases; nucleotides not matched to a gene: 4.